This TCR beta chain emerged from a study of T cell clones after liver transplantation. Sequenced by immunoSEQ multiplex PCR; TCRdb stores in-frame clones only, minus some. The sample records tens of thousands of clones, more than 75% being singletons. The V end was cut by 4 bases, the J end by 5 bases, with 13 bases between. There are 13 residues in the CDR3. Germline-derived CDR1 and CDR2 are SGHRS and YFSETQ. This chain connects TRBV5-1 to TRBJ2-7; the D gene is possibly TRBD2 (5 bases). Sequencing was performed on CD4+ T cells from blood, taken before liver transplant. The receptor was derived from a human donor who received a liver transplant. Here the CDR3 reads CASSEAPRDEQYF. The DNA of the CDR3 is TGCGCCAGCAGCGAGGCACCGAGGGACGAGCAGTACTTC.